This section outlines one T cell receptor (beta chain) sequence together with its context. Its antigen is not identified. There are 13 residues in the CDR3. Germline CDR1 reads LGHNT; CDR2 reads FRNRAP. With 4 bases removed from V and 5 bases from J, the gap between germline ends came to 12 bases. There were TCR beta CDR3 regions amplified from RNA transcripts. The HTBI primer set drove a first-round RT-PCR of the TCR CDR3. Using its own MiXCR run on the multiplex PCR reads, TCRdb lists one record per CDR3 protein. The sample carries 300,000 or so distinct CDR3 sequences, 21% recorded once. Patients aged 18 to 65 had newly diagnosed hyperthyroidism of under 2 months' duration. Exclusion of a patient resulted from uncontrolled infection, other autoimmune disease, pregnancy or lactation. The data originate from a study of T cells in Graves' hyperthyroidism and ophthalmopathy. Broader study findings: Most thyroid clonotypes expanded above 0.001 appeared in blood too.

The sequencing input was blood. The receptor was derived from a woman in her fifties or sixties with Graves' hyperthyroidism. The chain links TRBV12-5 to TRBJ2-7; D gene ambiguous. The CDR3 DNA is TGTGCTAGTGGTTACCAAGGCCCCCACGAGCAGTACTTC. It translates to CASGYQGPHEQYF. The variable domain in full, with the rest retrieved from reference TRBV12-5 and TRBJ2-7, is DARVTQTPRHKVTEMGQEVTMRCQPILGHNTVFWYRQTMMQGLELLAYFRNRAPLDDSGMPKDRFSAEMPDATLATLKIQPSEPRDSAVYFCASGYQGPHEQYFGPGTRLTVT.